Detailed here is one TCR beta chain. Its target antigen remains unknown. The record has no base qualities; no much larger clone is one base away. This entry belongs to a study of cytomegalovirus exposure and HLA in healthy donors (dated by TCRdb to 2015 to 2018). Study-wide context: A later analysis indicated that the roughly 130 validation repertoires were generated on the platform also employed for the approximately 700 repertoires of the first cohort. The study was designed to test whether signatures of past pathogen exposure could be identified by cataloging public T cell receptors. In addition to the first cohort of 650 to 800 subjects, a separate validation cohort of approximately 130 different subjects was used. High-throughput TCR immunosequencing, statistical association of individual TCRs with disease status, and machine learning were combined to predict cytomegalovirus infection status.

The donors belonged to the validation cohort of over a hundred subjects, which was separate from the roughly 670-subject first cohort. Libraries came from the immunoSEQ multiplex PCR assay. The authors' pipeline ran thus. A statistical classification framework was built for diagnosing cytomegalovirus status from the catalog of TCR beta chain sequences. This immuneACCESS table, as held by TCRdb, lists in-frame sequences with V and J called but not all clones. Of the missing ones, under half trace to an unresolved V gene in checked studies; the others have no known cause. From that table come the V and J calls and clone size; the DNA was used to work out D and trimming. This sample has some 86,000 clones in its table, and 93% of those were observed once. Of the sample, 3.6% is held by the ten largest clones. Via the germline V gene (reference sequence), CDR1 is SEHNR and CDR2 FQNEAQ. The CDR3 runs 15 residues from the cysteine to the phenylalanine. The sequence is cut down to CDR3 DNA, 45 bases in frame from base 1. For this chain, trimming is 0 bases at the V end and 7 bases at the J end, and the number of junction bases without a gene match is 6.

Here is what the overall study found, with its caveats: In both the original and validation cohorts, the classifier was reported to diagnose cytomegalovirus status with high specificity and sensitivity. Most TCR sequences were seen in very few donors, while some public TCRs were found in many individuals. According to the authors, the approach could potentially be generalized to other disease states and immunological phenotypes. In vitro tests confirmed that three of the cytomegalovirus-associated TCR beta chains recognize cytomegalovirus antigens. A later analysis found that TCRs clustered in the first cohort also tended to co-occur in the 120 validation repertoires, with approximately 94% of cluster scores above 0. In the study, about 150 TCR beta chains were listed as associated with cytomegalovirus. The validation cohort had no HLA typing available for a later analysis, so co-occurrence within that cohort was assessed over all 130 or so repertoires.

The receptor comes from a young woman in good health and CMV-seronegative. Sequencing was carried out using PBMCs. Recombination linked TRBV7-9 to TRBJ2-1; TRBD2 lines up with 7 middle nucleotides. The CDR3 reads as follows: CASSLAGTMGNEQFF. Here is the DNA: TGTGCCAGCAGCTTAGCCGGGACTATGGGAAATGAGCAGTTCTTC.